The clone carrying this T cell receptor beta chain was counted between two and nine times. What it binds is unknown. The library targeted TCRbeta and was prepared with unique molecular identifiers. TCRdb analysed the PCR reads with MiXCR anew, one entry per CDR3 protein. The sample has hundreds of thousands of distinct CDR3 sequences; under 15% are singletons. Germline-derived CDR1 and CDR2 are DFQATT and SNEGSKA (reference sequence). Between the trimmed V and J ends, which lost 7 bases and 6 bases, there was a span of 13 bases. The CDR3 sequence is 11 residues long. This specimen comes from a study of T-cell reconstitution after alpha-beta-depleted transplantation in children. General study points: A year had passed since transplant, and T-cell counts and diversity by then came mostly from newly produced T cells. Reportedly, alpha-beta T cells present about two months post-transplant originated from several hundred expanded clones of graft origin.

This clonotype was obtained from a male patient between 5 and 17 years old who had a stem cell transplant for acute myeloid leukemia, so the T cells may come from the graft donor. The source was PBMCs, mostly from graft donor cells, collected 360 days after TCRalphabeta/CD19-depleted stem cell transplant. The chain has TRBV20-1 and TRBJ2-7; D unresolved. CDR3 amino acids: CSVLVTTEQYF. CDR3 nucleotide sequence: TGCAGTGTCCTAGTAACTACCGAGCAGTACTTC.